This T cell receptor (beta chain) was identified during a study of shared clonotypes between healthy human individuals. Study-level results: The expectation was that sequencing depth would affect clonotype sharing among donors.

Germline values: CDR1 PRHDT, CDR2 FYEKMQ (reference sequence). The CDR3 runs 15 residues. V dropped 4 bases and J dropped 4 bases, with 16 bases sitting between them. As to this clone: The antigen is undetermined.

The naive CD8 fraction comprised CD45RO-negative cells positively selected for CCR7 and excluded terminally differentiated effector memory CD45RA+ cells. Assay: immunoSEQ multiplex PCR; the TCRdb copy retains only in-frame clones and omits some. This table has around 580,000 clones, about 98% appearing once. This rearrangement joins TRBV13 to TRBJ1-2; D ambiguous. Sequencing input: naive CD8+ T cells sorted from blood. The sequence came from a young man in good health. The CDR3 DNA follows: TGTGCCAGCAGCTCCCTCCGAGCGGAGGGCTATGGCTACACCTTC. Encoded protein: CASSSLRAEGYGYTF.